This TCR beta chain was profiled in a study of blood T cell repertoires in COVID-19. Whole-study context: Samples of COVID-19 (acute and convalescent) were obtained from the United States, Italy and Spain. T cells, B-cell-depleted T cells, or PBMCs provided the cDNA or gDNA that served as material.

In the original processing: Estimates of nucleated cell counts were drawn from the amplification of reference gene primers. Sequencing used immunoSEQ multiplex PCR; TCRdb keeps in-frame clones, though not all of them. The DNA gave D and trimming, while V, J and clone size come from that table. Seen here are around 50,000 clones, about 82% observed once, and the top ten hold about 26%. The receptor was derived from a woman older than 75 with acute or convalescent COVID-19. The sequenced sample consisted of peripheral blood.

CDR3 sequence reads: CASSPPTLGTDTQYF. The CDR3 DNA sequence: TGTGCCAGCAGCCCCCCCACTCTTGGCACAGATACGCAGTATTTT. The chain has TRBV3-1 (or the pseudogene TRBV3-2) and TRBJ2-3; D uncertain. Germline-derived CDR1 and CDR2 are LGHDT and YNNKEL (reference sequence). Trimming took off 4 bases at V and 1 base at J, with 12 bases between the two ends. CDR3 length: 15 residues.